One and the same sample provided the 24 T cell receptor beta chains below, sequenced in a study of blood T cell repertoires in COVID-19. Libraries were prepared by immunoSEQ multiplex PCR; TCRdb keeps only in-frame clonotypes and omits some of them. The table records about 130,000 clones, 80% to 90% of them present only once. The source material was PBMCs or T cells enriched from blood (not recorded which). These receptors came from a woman between 50 and 59 years old who had recovered from COVID-19.

This chain joins TRBV5-1 and TRBJ2-3; 12 nucleotides agree with TRBD1. V lost 0 bases to trimming and J lost 2 bases; unmatched junction nucleotides: 4. The germline gives CDR1 SGHRS, CDR2 YFSETQ. The CDR3 extends over 17 amino acids. The CDR3 reads CASSLALGQGATDTQYF. CDR3 nucleotide sequence: TGCGCCAGCAGCTTGGCCTTGGGACAGGGGGCCACAGATACGCAGTATTTT.

This chain uses TRBV5-1 with TRBJ1-6; tentatively, D is TRBD1 (5 bases). There are 13 residues in the CDR3. CDR1 is SGHRS and CDR2 is YFSETQ in the germline V gene. V lost 5 bases and J 7 bases, leaving 10 bases between the germline ends. The CDR3 is CASRVTDNSPLHF. In DNA, the CDR3 is TGCGCCAGCAGAGTGACAGACAATTCACCCCTCCACTTT. The whole variable domain, remainder taken from reference TRBV5-1 and TRBJ1-6, is KAGVTQTPRYLIKTRGQQVTLSCSPISGHRSVSWYQQTPGQGLQFLFEYFSETQRNKGNFPGRFSGRQFSNSRSEMNVSTLELGDSALYLCASRVTDNSPLHFGNGTRLTVT.

This chain links TRBV2 with TRBJ2-3; 15 bases are a match to TRBD2. CDR3 size: 19 residues. The germline gives CDR1 SNHLY, CDR2 FYNNEI. J gave up 0 bases and V 4 bases, and 8 bases lay outside the gene matches. The chain's CDR3 is CASSALGLAGGPSTDTQYF. CDR3 bases: TGTGCCAGCAGTGCCCTCGGACTAGCGGGGGGGCCGAGCACAGATACGCAGTATTTT.

The CDR3 reads CAGSGGANVLTF. The CDR3 DNA is TGTGCCGGGTCCGGGGGGGCCAACGTCCTGACTTTC. The rearrangement uses TRBV19 and TRBJ2-6; D is unclear. The CDR3 has 12 amino acids. V was cut by 11 bases and J by 4 bases, with 9 bases left in between. From germline, CDR1 is LNHDA and CDR2 SQIVND (reference sequence).

The chain uses TRBV6-1 and TRBJ2-1, with 12 bases aligning to TRBD2. The CDR3 is made up of 16 amino acids. Germline CDR1 reads MNHNS; CDR2 reads SASEGT. The V segment lost 4 bases and the J segment 6 bases; nucleotides outside the gene matches: 7. The CDR3 bases are TGTGCCAGCAGTGTTTGGCCTAGCGGGGGGGCCAATGAGCAGTTCTTC. The encoded protein is CASSVWPSGGANEQFF.

The chain links TRBV9 to TRBJ2-7; maybe TRBD2 (5 bases). Germline-derived CDR1 and CDR2 are SGDLS and YYNGEE. Trimming left V 0 bases short and J 1 base short, with 8 bases between. The CDR3 sequence is 14 residues long. CDR3 sequence (DNA): TGTGCCAGCAGCGTAGATACGGGGTCCTACGAGCAGTACTTC. It is translated as CASSVDTGSYEQYF.

In DNA form, the CDR3 reads TGTGCCAGCAGCCCCTGGGGTAGGGGGCGCAGATCCTACGAGCAGTACTTC. Translated, it gives CASSPWGRGRRSYEQYF. V gene TRBV11-2 combines with J gene TRBJ2-7; 7 bases match TRBD1. The CDR3 covers 17 residues. Per the germline V gene, CDR1 is SGHAT and CDR2 is FQNNGV. The ends lost 5 bases at V and 1 base at J; junction bases unmatched: 14.

The chain combines TRBV2 with TRBJ1-3; the D gene is possibly TRBD1 (6 bases). The CDR3 has 16 amino acids. Germline V lookup: CDR1 SNHLY, CDR2 FYNNEI. Trimming stripped 4 bases from V and 0 bases from J, with 13 bases between. This chain's CDR3 is CASSAQDSFSGNTIYF. Here the CDR3 DNA reads TGTGCCAGCAGTGCTCAGGACAGCTTCTCTGGAAACACCATATATTTT. Filled out from reference TRBV2 and TRBJ1-3, the complete variable domain reads EPEVTQTPSHQVTQMGQEVILRCVPISNHLYFYWYRQILGQKVEFLVSFYNNEISEKSEIFDDQFSVERPDGSNFTLKIRSTKLEDSAMYFCASSAQDSFSGNTIYFGEGSWLTVV.

This sequence joins TRBV27 and TRBJ1-2, with 8 bases that match TRBD1. Germline V lookup: CDR1 MNHEY, CDR2 SMNVEV (reference sequence). V dropped 7 bases and J dropped 1; count of bases not matched to a gene: 8. The CDR3 contains 15 residues. This CDR3 is CASTPGQGLNYGYTF. The CDR3 region has the DNA TGTGCCAGCACCCCAGGACAGGGACTTAACTATGGCTACACCTTC.

The rearrangement joins TRBV19 to TRBJ1-1; D perhaps matches TRBD1 (6 bases). V gave up 1 base and J gave up 3 bases, with 12 bases separating them. The CDR3 is 15 residues long. Germline V gene data show CDR1 as LNHDA and CDR2 as SQIVND (reference sequence). The DNA for the CDR3 is TGTGCCAGTAGTATAGGCGCGGGGGCGCACACTGAAGCTTTCTTT. It translates to CASSIGAGAHTEAFF.

This chain connects TRBV19 to TRBJ2-3; D remains ambiguous. There are 13 residues in the CDR3. Germline CDR1 is LNHDA and CDR2 is SQIVND (reference sequence). Trimming cost V 3 bases and J 4 bases, with 8 bases left between them. CDR3 nucleotides: TGTGCCAGTAGTATCTACCTGTCAGATACGCAGTATTTT. Translated: CASSIYLSDTQYF.

The chain combines TRBV5-4 with TRBJ1-2; D is unresolved. Germline V gene sequence: CDR1 SGHNT, CDR2 YYREEE (reference sequence). CDR3 length: 13 amino acids. V shed 4 bases and J shed 2 bases, with 9 bases lying between them. The CDR3 loop is CASSTDGNYGYTF. DNA for the CDR3: TGTGCCAGCAGCACAGACGGCAACTATGGCTACACCTTC.

This clone was seen a handful of times. V is TRBV5-1 and J is TRBJ1-2, with 7 bases identical to TRBD1. CDR1 and CDR2 from the germline V gene are SGHRS and YFSETQ. With 2 bases clipped from V and 4 bases from J, the junction kept 2 bases outside the gene matches. The CDR3 length is 13 residues. In DNA form, the CDR3 reads TGCGCCAGCAGCTTAGGGACAGTCTATGGCTACACCTTC. This translates into CASSLGTVYGYTF.

The chain recombines TRBV30 with TRBJ1-2; perhaps TRBD1 as D (5 bases). V lost 0 bases and J lost 2, with 16 bases in between. The CDR3 length is 16 residues. Germline assignment: CDR1 GTSNPN and CDR2 SVGIG (reference sequence). The CDR3 region is CAWSVFGGLKNYGYTF. CDR3 DNA sequence: TGTGCCTGGAGTGTATTCGGGGGTCTTAAGAACTATGGCTACACCTTC.

This clone was counted once. This chain joins TRBV5-1 and TRBJ2-7; TRBD1 matches 8 bases. The germline V gene encodes CDR1 SGHRS and CDR2 YFSETQ. V was pared by 6 bases and J by 0 bases, with 8 bases of the junction left unmatched. The CDR3 contains 15 residues. The CDR3 DNA reads as TGCGCCAGCACCCCCCGGACAGGGAGCTCCTACGAGCAGTACTTC. Translated, it gives CASTPRTGSSYEQYF. The variable domain in full, with the rest retrieved from reference TRBV5-1 and TRBJ2-7, is KAGVTQTPRYLIKTRGQQVTLSCSPISGHRSVSWYQQTPGQGLQFLFEYFSETQRNKGNFPGRFSGRQFSNSRSEMNVSTLELGDSALYLCASTPRTGSSYEQYFGPGTRLTVT.

The gene calls are TRBV7-9 and TRBJ1-2; TRBD1 agrees at 9 bases. The trim removed 4 bases at V and 5 bases at J, leaving 5 bases unmatched. The CDR3 consists of 14 residues. CDR1 is SEHNR and CDR2 is FQNEAQ in the germline V gene (reference sequence). CDR3 region: CASSSTGGGYGYTF. CDR3 nucleotide sequence: TGTGCCAGCAGCTCCACAGGGGGCGGGTATGGCTACACCTTC.

The chain joins TRBV4-2 to TRBJ2-1; 14 nucleotides match TRBD2. This CDR3 region has 15 residues. After removal of 5 bases from V and 7 bases from J, the junction contained 4 bases not matched to a gene. Germline CDR1 LGHNA, CDR2 YNFKEQ. The CDR3 nucleotides are TGTGCCAGCAGCTTAGGACTAGCGGGGGGTAATGAGCAGTTCTTC. It is translated as CASSLGLAGGNEQFF.

V and J are TRBV10-3 and TRBJ1-2; TRBD1 matches at 8 bases. CDR3 length: 15 residues. The J segment lost 5 bases and the V segment lost 2 bases, leaving 7 bases of the junction unmatched. Germline loops: CDR1 ENHRY, CDR2 SYGVKD. CDR3 DNA sequence: TGTGCCATCAGTGAGGACGGGACAGGAGGTTATGGCTACACCTTC. This gives the protein CAISEDGTGGYGYTF.

This rearrangement joins TRBV21-1 to TRBJ2-3; no check of the table's D call, TRBD1, against the DNA was made. TRBV21-1 is classified as a pseudogene. The CDR3 runs to 17 residues. The CDR3 DNA follows: TGTGCCAGCAGCGATGTGGGGACAAACTCCGACACAGATACGCAGTATTTT. Translating it yields CASSDVGTNSDTDTQYF.

The rearrangement joins TRBV12-5 to TRBJ1-6; D may be TRBD1 (6 bases). The V and J ends lost 2 bases and 5 bases respectively, with 10 bases between them. CDR3 length: 15 residues. Germline V lookup: CDR1 LGHNT, CDR2 FRNRAP. The CDR3 region has the DNA TGTGCTAGTGGTTTGAGGGGGGGGGATAATTCACCCCTCCACTTT. Translation: CASGLRGGDNSPLHF. Variable domain in full (rest from reference TRBV12-5 and TRBJ1-6): DARVTQTPRHKVTEMGQEVTMRCQPILGHNTVFWYRQTMMQGLELLAYFRNRAPLDDSGMPKDRFSAEMPDATLATLKIQPSEPRDSAVYFCASGLRGGDNSPLHFGNGTRLTVT.

The chain has TRBV7-3 and TRBJ2-1; 8 bases fit TRBD2. V shed 0 bases, J shed 5 bases, and the junction held 3 bases outside the gene matches. Germline V gene lookup returns CDR1 SGHTA and CDR2 FQGTGA. The length of the CDR3 is 15 residues. The CDR3 spells CASSLTSGENNEQFF. CDR3 sequence (DNA): TGTGCCAGCAGCTTAACTAGCGGGGAAAACAATGAGCAGTTCTTC. Combining the CDR3 with reference TRBV7-3 and TRBJ2-1 gives the whole variable domain GAGVSQTPSNKVTEKGKYVELRCDPISGHTALYWYRQSLGQGPEFLIYFQGTGAADDSGLPNDRFFAVRPEGSVSTLKIQRTERGDSAVYLCASSLTSGENNEQFFGPGTRLTVL.

CDR3 bases: TGTGCCAGCTCGCGCCAGCGGATCCAAGAGACCCAGTACTTC. Translating it yields CASSRQRIQETQYF. The chain is built from TRBV18 and TRBJ2-5, with a weak D call TRBD2 (5 bases). Germline-derived CDR1 and CDR2 are KGHSH and LQKENI. Trimming removed 6 bases from V and 1 base from J, with 12 bases in between. The CDR3 runs 14 residues.

V is TRBV5-4 and J is TRBJ2-5; weak D call: TRBD1 (6 bases). This CDR3 region has 17 residues. Germline V gene data show CDR1 as SGHNT and CDR2 as YYREEE (reference sequence). V lost 4 bases and J lost 2, with 21 bases in between. CDR3 bases: TGTGCCAGCAGCCGACAGGAACCAAGGGGTTCACAAGAGACCCAGTACTTC. Its protein product is CASSRQEPRGSQETQYF. The full variable domain, with the rest looked up from reference TRBV5-4 and TRBJ2-5, is ETGVTQSPTHLIKTRGQQVTLRCSSQSGHNTVSWYQQALGQGPQFIFQYYREEENGRGNFPPRFSGLQFPNYSSELNVNALELDDSALYLCASSRQEPRGSQETQYFGPGTRLLVL.

The CDR3 sequence is CATSRYQGGNQPQHF. The CDR3 bases are TGTGCCACCAGCCGATACCAGGGGGGAAATCAGCCCCAGCATTTT. V and J are TRBV15 and TRBJ1-5; 7 nucleotides line up with TRBD1. The germline V gene encodes CDR1 LNHNV and CDR2 YYDKDF (reference sequence). This CDR3 region has 15 residues. Losses at the gene ends were 5 bases for V and 4 bases for J; bases not matched to a gene: 8.